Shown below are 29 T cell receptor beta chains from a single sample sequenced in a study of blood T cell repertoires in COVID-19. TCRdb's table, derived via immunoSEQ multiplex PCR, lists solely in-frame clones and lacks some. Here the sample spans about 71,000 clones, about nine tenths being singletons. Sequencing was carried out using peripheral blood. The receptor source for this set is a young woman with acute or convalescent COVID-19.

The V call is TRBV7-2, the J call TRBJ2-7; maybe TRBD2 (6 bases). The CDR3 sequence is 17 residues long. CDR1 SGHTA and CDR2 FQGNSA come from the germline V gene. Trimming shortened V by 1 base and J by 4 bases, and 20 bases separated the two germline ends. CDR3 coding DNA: TGTGCCAGCAGCTTAGAGTGGCGCGGGAACAGTGCGTACGAGCAGTACTTC. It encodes CASSLEWRGNSAYEQYF. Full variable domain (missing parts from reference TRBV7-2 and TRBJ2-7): GAGVSQSPSNKVTEKGKDVELRCDPISGHTALYWYRQSLGQGLEFLIYFQGNSAPDKSGLPSDRFSAERTGGSVSTLTIQRTQQEDSAVYLCASSLEWRGNSAYEQYFGPGTRLTVT.

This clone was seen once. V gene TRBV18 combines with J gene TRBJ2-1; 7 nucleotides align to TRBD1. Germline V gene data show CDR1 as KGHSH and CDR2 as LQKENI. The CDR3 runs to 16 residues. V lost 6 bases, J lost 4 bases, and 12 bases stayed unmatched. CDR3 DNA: TGTGCCAGCTCGCCCATCCCCGCGACAGGGTACAATGAGCAGTTCTTC. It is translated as CASSPIPATGYNEQFF.

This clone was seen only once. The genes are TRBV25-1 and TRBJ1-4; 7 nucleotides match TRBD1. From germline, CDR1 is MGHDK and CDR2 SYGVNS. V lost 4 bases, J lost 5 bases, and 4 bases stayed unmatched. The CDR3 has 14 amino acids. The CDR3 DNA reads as TGTGCCAGCAGTGTTGGGACAGCAAATGAAAAACTGTTTTTT. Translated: CASSVGTANEKLFF. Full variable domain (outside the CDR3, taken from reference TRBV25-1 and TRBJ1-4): EADIYQTPRYLVIGTGKKITLECSQTMGHDKMYWYQQDPGMELHLIHYSYGVNSTEKGDLSSESTVSRIRTEHFPLTLESARPSHTSQYLCASSVGTANEKLFFGSGTQLSVL.

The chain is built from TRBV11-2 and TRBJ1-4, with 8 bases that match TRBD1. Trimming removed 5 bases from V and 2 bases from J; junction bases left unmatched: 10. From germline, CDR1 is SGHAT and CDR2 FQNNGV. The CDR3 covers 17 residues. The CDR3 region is CASSHGQGRSTNEKLFF. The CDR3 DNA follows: TGTGCCAGCAGCCACGGACAGGGTCGCAGCACTAATGAAAAACTGTTTTTT.

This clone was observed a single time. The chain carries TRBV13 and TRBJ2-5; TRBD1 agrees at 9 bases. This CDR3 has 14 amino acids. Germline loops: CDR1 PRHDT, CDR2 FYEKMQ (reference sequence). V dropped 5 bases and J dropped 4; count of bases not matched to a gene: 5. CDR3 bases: TGTGCCAGCAGCCACAGGGGGCGCGGAGAGACCCAGTACTTC. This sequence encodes CASSHRGRGETQYF. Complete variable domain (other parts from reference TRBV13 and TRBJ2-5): AAGVIQSPRHLIKEKRETATLKCYPIPRHDTVYWYQQGPGQDPQFLISFYEKMQSDKGSIPDRFSAQQFSDYHSELNMSSLELGDSALYFCASSHRGRGETQYFGPGTRLLVL.

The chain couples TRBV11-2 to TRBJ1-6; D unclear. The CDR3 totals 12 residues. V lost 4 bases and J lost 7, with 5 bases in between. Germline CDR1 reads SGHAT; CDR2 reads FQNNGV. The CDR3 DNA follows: TGTGCCAGCAGCTCCTTAAATTCACCCCTCCACTTT. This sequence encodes CASSSLNSPLHF.

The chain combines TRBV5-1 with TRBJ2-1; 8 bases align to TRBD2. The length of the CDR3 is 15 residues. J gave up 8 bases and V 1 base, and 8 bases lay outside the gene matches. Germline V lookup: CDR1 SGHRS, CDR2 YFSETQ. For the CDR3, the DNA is TGCGCCAGCAGCTTGTCGTCTAGCGGGTTGTATGAGCAGTTCTTC. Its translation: CASSLSSSGLYEQFF.

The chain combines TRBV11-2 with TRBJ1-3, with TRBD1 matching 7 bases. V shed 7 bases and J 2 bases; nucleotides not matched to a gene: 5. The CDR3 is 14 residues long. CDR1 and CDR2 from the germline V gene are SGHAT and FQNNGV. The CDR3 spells CASTPGQTGNTIYF. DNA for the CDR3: TGTGCCAGCACACCGGGACAGACTGGAAACACCATATATTTT.

The CDR3 bases are TGTGCCAGCAGCTCCGGTCGAAAGCAGCAGTACTTC. Its protein product is CASSSGRKQQYF. This chain connects TRBV11-2 to TRBJ2-7; no clear D. The CDR3 covers 12 residues. The germline gives CDR1 SGHAT, CDR2 FQNNGV. Trimming cost V 4 bases and J 8 bases, with 12 bases left between them.

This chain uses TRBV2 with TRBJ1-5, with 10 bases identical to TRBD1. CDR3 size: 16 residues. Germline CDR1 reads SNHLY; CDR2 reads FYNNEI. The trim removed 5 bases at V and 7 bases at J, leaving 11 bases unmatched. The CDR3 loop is CASSRRTGGFEQPQHF. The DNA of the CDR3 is TGTGCCAGCAGTAGAAGGACAGGGGGTTTTGAACAGCCCCAGCATTTT.

CDR3 sequence: CASSVGEGRDTEAFF. CDR3 nucleotide sequence: TGTGCCAGCAGCGTAGGCGAAGGGAGGGACACTGAAGCTTTCTTT. This sequence joins TRBV9 and TRBJ1-1; D is unclear. The germline V gene encodes CDR1 SGDLS and CDR2 YYNGEE. The CDR3 has 15 amino acids. V was trimmed by 0 bases and J by 3 bases, leaving 12 bases between them.

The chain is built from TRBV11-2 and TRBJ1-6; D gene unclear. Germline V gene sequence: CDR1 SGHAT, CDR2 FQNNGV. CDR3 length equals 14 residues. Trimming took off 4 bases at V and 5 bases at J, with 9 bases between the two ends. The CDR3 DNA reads TGTGCCAGCAGCTATAGAGGAAATAATTCACCCCTCCACTTT. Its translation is CASSYRGNNSPLHF.

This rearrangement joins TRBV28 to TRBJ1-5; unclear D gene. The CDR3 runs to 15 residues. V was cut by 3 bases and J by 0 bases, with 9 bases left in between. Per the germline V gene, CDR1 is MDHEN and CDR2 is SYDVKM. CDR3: CASSFSQYSNQPQHF. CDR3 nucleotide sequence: TGTGCCAGCAGTTTTTCACAATATAGCAATCAGCCCCAGCATTTT. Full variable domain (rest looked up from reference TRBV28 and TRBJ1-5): DVKVTQSSRYLVKRTGEKVFLECVQDMDHENMFWYRQDPGLGLRLIYFSYDVKMKEKGDIPEGYSVSREKKERFSLILESASTNQTSMYLCASSFSQYSNQPQHFGDGTRLSIL.

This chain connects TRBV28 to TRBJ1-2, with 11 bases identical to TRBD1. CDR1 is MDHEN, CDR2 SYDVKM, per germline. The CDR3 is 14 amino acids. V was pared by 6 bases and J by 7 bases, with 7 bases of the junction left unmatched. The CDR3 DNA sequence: TGTGCCAGCAGCTTGGACAGGGGGCTTTTTGGCTACACCTTC. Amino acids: CASSLDRGLFGYTF.

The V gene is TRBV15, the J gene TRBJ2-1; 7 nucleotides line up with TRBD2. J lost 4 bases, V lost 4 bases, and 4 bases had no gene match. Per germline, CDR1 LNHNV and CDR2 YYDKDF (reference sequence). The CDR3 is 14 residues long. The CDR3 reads CATSNLAAYNEQFF. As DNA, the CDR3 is TGTGCCACCAGCAACCTAGCGGCATACAATGAGCAGTTCTTC.

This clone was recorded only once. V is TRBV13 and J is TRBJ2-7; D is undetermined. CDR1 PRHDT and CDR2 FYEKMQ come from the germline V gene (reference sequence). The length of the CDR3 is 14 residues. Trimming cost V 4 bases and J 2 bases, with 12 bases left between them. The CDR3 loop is CASSSPASPYEQYF. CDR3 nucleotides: TGTGCCAGCAGCTCGCCAGCGAGTCCCTACGAGCAGTACTTC.

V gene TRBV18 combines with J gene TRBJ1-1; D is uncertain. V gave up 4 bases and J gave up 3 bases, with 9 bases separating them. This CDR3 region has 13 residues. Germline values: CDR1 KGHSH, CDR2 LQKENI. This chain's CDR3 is CASSLLRDTEAFF. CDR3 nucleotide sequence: TGTGCCAGCTCACTTTTGAGGGACACTGAAGCTTTCTTT.

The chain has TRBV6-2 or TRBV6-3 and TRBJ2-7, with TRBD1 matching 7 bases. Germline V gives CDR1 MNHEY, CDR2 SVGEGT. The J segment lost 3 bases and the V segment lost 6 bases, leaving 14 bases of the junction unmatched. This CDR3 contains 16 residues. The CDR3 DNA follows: TGTGCCAGCAGACCTAACAGGGGATGGTTAGACTACGAGCAGTACTTC. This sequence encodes CASRPNRGWLDYEQYF.

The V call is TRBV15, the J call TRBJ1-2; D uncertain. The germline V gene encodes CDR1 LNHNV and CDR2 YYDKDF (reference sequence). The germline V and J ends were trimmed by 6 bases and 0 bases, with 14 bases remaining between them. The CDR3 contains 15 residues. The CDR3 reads CATSEAGRPNYGYTF. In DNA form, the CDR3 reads TGTGCCACCAGTGAGGCTGGGAGACCTAACTATGGCTACACCTTC.

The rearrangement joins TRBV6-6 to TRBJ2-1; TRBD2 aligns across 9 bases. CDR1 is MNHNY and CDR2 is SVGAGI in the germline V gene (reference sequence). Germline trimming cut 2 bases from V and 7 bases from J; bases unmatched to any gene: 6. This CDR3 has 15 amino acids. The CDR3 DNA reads TGTGCCAGCAGTTACCGGCTAGCGGGACTGAATGAGCAGTTCTTC. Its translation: CASSYRLAGLNEQFF.

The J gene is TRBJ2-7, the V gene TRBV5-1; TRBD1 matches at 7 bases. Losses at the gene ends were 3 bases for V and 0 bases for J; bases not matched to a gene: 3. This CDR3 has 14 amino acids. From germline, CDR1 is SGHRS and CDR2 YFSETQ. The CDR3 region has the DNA TGCGCCAGCAGCTCGGGACAGAGCTCCTACGAGCAGTACTTC. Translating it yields CASSSGQSSYEQYF.

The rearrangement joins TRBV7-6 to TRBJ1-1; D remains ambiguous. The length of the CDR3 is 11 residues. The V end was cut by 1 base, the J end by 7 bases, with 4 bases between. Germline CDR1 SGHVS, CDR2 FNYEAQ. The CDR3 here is CASSLGSEAFF. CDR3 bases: TGTGCCAGCAGCTTAGGGAGTGAAGCTTTCTTT.

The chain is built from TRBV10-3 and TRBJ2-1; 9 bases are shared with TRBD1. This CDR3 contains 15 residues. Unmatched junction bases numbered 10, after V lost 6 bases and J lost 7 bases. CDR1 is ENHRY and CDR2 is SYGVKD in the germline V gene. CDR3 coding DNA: TGTGCCATCAGAAACCCGGGACAGGGCTTTAATGAGCAGTTCTTC. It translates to CAIRNPGQGFNEQFF.

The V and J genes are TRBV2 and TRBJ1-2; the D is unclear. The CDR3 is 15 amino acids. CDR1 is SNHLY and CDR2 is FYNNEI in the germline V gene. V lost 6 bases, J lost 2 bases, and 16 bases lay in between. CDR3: CASSIEGTANYGYTF. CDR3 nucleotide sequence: TGTGCCAGCAGCATCGAGGGAACCGCGAACTATGGCTACACCTTC.

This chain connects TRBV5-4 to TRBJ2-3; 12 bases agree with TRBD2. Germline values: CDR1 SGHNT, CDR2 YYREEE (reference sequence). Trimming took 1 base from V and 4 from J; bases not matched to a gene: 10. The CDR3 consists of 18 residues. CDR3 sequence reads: CASSLSPTSGRSADTQYF. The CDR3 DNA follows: TGTGCCAGCAGCTTGAGTCCCACTAGCGGGAGGAGTGCAGATACGCAGTATTTT.

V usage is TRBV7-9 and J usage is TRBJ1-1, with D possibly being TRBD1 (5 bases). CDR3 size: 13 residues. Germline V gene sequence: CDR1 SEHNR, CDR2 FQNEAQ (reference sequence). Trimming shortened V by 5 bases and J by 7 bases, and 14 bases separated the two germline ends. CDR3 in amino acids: CASSAYMGGEAFF. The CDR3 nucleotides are TGTGCCAGCAGCGCCTATATGGGGGGTGAAGCTTTCTTT.

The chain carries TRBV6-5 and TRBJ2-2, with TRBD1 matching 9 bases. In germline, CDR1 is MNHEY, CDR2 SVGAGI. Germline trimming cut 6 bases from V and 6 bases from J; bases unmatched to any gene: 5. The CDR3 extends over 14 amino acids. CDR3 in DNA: TGTGCCAGCAGGAAGGACAGGGGCCCCGGGGAGCTGTTTTTT. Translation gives CASRKDRGPGELFF.

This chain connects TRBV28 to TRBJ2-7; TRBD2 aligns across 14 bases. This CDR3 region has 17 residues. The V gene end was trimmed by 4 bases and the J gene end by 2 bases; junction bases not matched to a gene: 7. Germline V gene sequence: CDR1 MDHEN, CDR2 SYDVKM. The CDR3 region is CASSSSGTSGGTYEQYF. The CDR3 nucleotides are TGTGCCAGCAGTTCCTCTGGGACTAGCGGGGGAACCTACGAGCAGTACTTC.

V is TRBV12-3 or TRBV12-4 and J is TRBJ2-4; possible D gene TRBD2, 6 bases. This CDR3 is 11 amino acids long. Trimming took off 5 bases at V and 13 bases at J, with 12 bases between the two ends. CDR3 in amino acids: CASSLGTRQYF. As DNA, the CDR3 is TGTGCCAGCAGTCTCGGGACTCGGCAGTACTTC.